Presented here are 19 T cell receptor beta chains from one specimen sequenced in a study of immune evolution from preneoplasia to lung adenocarcinoma. Repertoires were generated with immunoSEQ multiplex PCR, while TCRdb's copy carries only in-frame clones and drops some. The profile shows fewer than 3,000 clones, roughly 80% of them singletons. Source material: FFPE invasive lung adenocarcinoma tissue. The receptor set was obtained from a person between 60 and 79 years old with invasive lung adenocarcinoma.

The chain couples TRBV10-3 to TRBJ1-1, with D uncertain. The CDR3 loop spans 16 amino acids. V was clipped by 3 bases and J by 1 base, with 15 bases between them. The V gene's germline CDR1 is ENHRY and CDR2 SYGVKD. The CDR3 DNA reads as TGTGCCATCAGTGATGGGTCAGCTCGAGGGAACACTGAAGCTTTCTTT. Translation gives CAISDGSARGNTEAFF.

The chain has TRBV19 and TRBJ1-5; 7 bases are a match to TRBD1. Trimming at V came to 8 bases and at J to 5 bases, leaving 6 bases not matched to a gene. Germline V gene lookup returns CDR1 LNHDA and CDR2 SQIVND (reference sequence). The CDR3 has 13 residues. The CDR3 bases are TGTGCCAGTGGGGACACAGGGGATCAGCCCCAGCATTTT. This encodes CASGDTGDQPQHF.

This chain connects TRBV13 to TRBJ1-5; perhaps TRBD1 as D (5 bases). CDR1 and CDR2 from the germline V gene are PRHDT and FYEKMQ (reference sequence). The germline V and J ends were trimmed by 5 bases and 0 bases, with 17 bases remaining between them. The CDR3 has 17 amino acids. CDR3 region: CASSTRAGKYSNQPQHF. The CDR3 coding sequence is TGTGCCAGCAGCACACGGGCAGGGAAATATAGCAATCAGCCCCAGCATTTT.

The genes are TRBV18 and TRBJ1-3; D is undetermined. V lost 2 bases, J lost 3 bases, and 14 bases lay in between. This CDR3 has 16 residues. CDR1 is KGHSH and CDR2 is LQKENI in the germline V gene. The CDR3 DNA follows: TGTGCCAGCTCACCAGGACTCCCGGGTGGTGGAAACACCATATATTTT. Its protein is CASSPGLPGGGNTIYF.

The J gene is TRBJ2-3, the V gene TRBV18; either TRBD1 or TRBD2 may fit D (5 bases each). V lost 4 bases and J 0 bases, leaving 17 bases between the germline ends. CDR3 length: 17 amino acids. Germline lookup yields CDR1 KGHSH and CDR2 LQKENI. CDR3 nucleotide sequence: TGTGCCAGCTCACTAGCCGGGACGGAAACTAGCACAGATACGCAGTATTTT. It translates to CASSLAGTETSTDTQYF.

V is TRBV6-4 and J is TRBJ2-1; 12 bases map to TRBD2. V shed 3 bases, J shed 4 bases, and the junction held 4 bases outside the gene matches. Germline CDR1 and CDR2: MRHNA and SNTAGT. This CDR3 has 16 amino acids. In DNA form, the CDR3 reads TGTGCCAGCAGTGAGTCCCTAGCGGGAGGGTACAATGAGCAGTTCTTC. This gives the protein CASSESLAGGYNEQFF.

The chain recombines TRBV5-1 with TRBJ1-2; no definite D call. Per the germline V gene, CDR1 is SGHRS and CDR2 is YFSETQ. This CDR3 spans 13 amino acids. V shed 0 bases and J shed 4 bases, with 7 bases lying between them. The CDR3 DNA follows: TGCGCCAGCAGCTTGGTAATGGGCTATGGCTACACCTTC. Residues: CASSLVMGYGYTF. Complete variable domain (other parts from reference TRBV5-1 and TRBJ1-2): KAGVTQTPRYLIKTRGQQVTLSCSPISGHRSVSWYQQTPGQGLQFLFEYFSETQRNKGNFPGRFSGRQFSNSRSEMNVSTLELGDSALYLCASSLVMGYGYTFGSGTRLTVV.

In this sample, this clone turned up once. A read error may account for a junction end that differs from germline. V and J are TRBV9 and TRBJ2-2, with D possibly matching TRBD2 (6 bases). The CDR3 loop spans 16 amino acids. Looked up from germline, CDR1 is SGDLS and CDR2 is YYNGEE. The CDR3 bases are TGTGCCAGCAGTGTAGGGCTTTGGGGAGGCACCGGGGAGCTGTTTTTT. As protein: CASSVGLWGGTGELFF.

The rearrangement joins TRBV9 to TRBJ2-7; 11 bases line up with TRBD1. V shed 0 bases, J shed 4 bases, and the junction held 0 bases outside the gene matches. CDR3 length: 14 residues. Germline-derived CDR1 and CDR2 are SGDLS and YYNGEE. The CDR3 loop is CASSVGDRGYEQYF. Written as DNA, the CDR3 is TGTGCCAGCAGCGTAGGGGACAGGGGGTACGAGCAGTACTTC.

J is TRBJ2-1 and V is TRBV28; D may match TRBD1 or TRBD2 (5 bases each). Germline CDR1 MDHEN, CDR2 SYDVKM. The ends were cut back, 7 bases at V and 5 bases at J, with 18 bases in the middle. The length of the CDR3 is 15 residues. CDR3 sequence reads: CASTSLGTQNNEQFF. DNA of the CDR3: TGTGCCAGCACCTCATTGGGGACGCAAAACAATGAGCAGTTCTTC.

The J gene is TRBJ2-3, the V gene TRBV5-4; 14 nucleotides align to TRBD2. The V and J ends lost 4 bases and 8 bases, in that order; junction bases with no gene match: 6. CDR3 size: 15 residues. CDR1 is SGHNT and CDR2 is YYREEE in the germline V gene (reference sequence). This CDR3 is CASSGGLAGGVTQYF. The CDR3 DNA sequence: TGTGCCAGCAGCGGAGGACTAGCGGGAGGAGTTACGCAGTATTTT.

This CDR3 reads CSVGVNSEQYF. The DNA for the CDR3 is TGCAGCGTTGGTGTCAATAGCGAGCAGTACTTC. J is TRBJ2-7 and V is TRBV29-1; D not certain. The V gene lost 4 bases and the J gene lost 6 bases, with 10 bases spanning the gap. Germline-derived CDR1 and CDR2 are SQVTM and ANQGSEA. The CDR3 runs to 11 residues.

The rearrangement uses TRBV5-1 and TRBJ2-2, with TRBD1 matching over 8 bases. V dropped 4 bases and J dropped 1; count of bases not matched to a gene: 3. The CDR3 covers 15 residues. The germline CDR1 and CDR2 sequences are SGHRS and YFSETQ. In DNA, the CDR3 is TGCGCCAGCAGCGGCGGGACAGGGAACACCGGGGAGCTGTTTTTT. Protein product: CASSGGTGNTGELFF. Complete variable domain (other parts from reference TRBV5-1 and TRBJ2-2): KAGVTQTPRYLIKTRGQQVTLSCSPISGHRSVSWYQQTPGQGLQFLFEYFSETQRNKGNFPGRFSGRQFSNSRSEMNVSTLELGDSALYLCASSGGTGNTGELFFGEGSRLTVL.

The J gene is TRBJ2-1, the V gene TRBV4-1; TRBD2 matches 13 bases. The germline gives CDR1 MGHRA, CDR2 YSYEKL. V shed 3 bases and J 6 bases; nucleotides not matched to a gene: 8. The length of the CDR3 is 17 residues. CDR3 protein: CASSQDPGLAGVNEQFF. For the CDR3, the DNA is TGCGCCAGCAGCCAGGACCCCGGACTAGCGGGAGTCAATGAGCAGTTCTTC.

The chain uses TRBV6-5 and TRBJ2-7, with D possibly TRBD1 on 5 matching bases. The V end was cut by 5 bases, the J end by 9 bases, with 11 bases between. Per germline, CDR1 MNHEY and CDR2 SVGAGI. The CDR3 is 11 amino acids. The DNA for the CDR3 is TGTGCCAGCAGTAGGGGCAGCCGGCAGTACTTC. This translates into CASSRGSRQYF.

This clone was recorded only once. J is TRBJ2-7 and V is TRBV27; possibly TRBD1 or TRBD2 for D (5 bases each). Trimming removed 6 bases from V and 4 bases from J, with 28 bases in between. This CDR3 has 18 residues. CDR1 and CDR2 from the germline V gene are MNHEY and SMNVEV (reference sequence). The CDR3 DNA sequence: TGTGCCAGCAGGCCCACCCTATTGTGGGGGACGGTCAGGTACGAGCAGTACTTC. It encodes CASRPTLLWGTVRYEQYF.

The V gene is TRBV6-1, the J gene TRBJ2-3, with D unresolved. The CDR3 sequence is 12 residues long. Germline loops: CDR1 MNHNS, CDR2 SASEGT. The V end was cut by 0 bases, the J end by 7 bases, with 5 bases between. The CDR3 protein is CASSEARHTQYF. The CDR3, as DNA: TGTGCCAGCAGTGAAGCGAGGCATACGCAGTATTTT.

This clone was seen more than once but under ten times. The rearrangement uses TRBV28 and TRBJ1-5; D ambiguous. Germline V gives CDR1 MDHEN, CDR2 SYDVKM. The CDR3 has 16 residues. V lost 0 bases and J 2 bases, leaving 11 bases between the germline ends. Written as DNA, the CDR3 is TGTGCCAGCAGTTTATGCCCGACACCTGGCAATCAGCCCCAGCATTTT. Translating gives CASSLCPTPGNQPQHF. Full variable domain (rest looked up from reference TRBV28 and TRBJ1-5): DVKVTQSSRYLVKRTGEKVFLECVQDMDHENMFWYRQDPGLGLRLIYFSYDVKMKEKGDIPEGYSVSREKKERFSLILESASTNQTSMYLCASSLCPTPGNQPQHFGDGTRLSIL.

The rearrangement joins TRBV19 to TRBJ2-5; 8 nucleotides line up with TRBD1. V lost 8 bases, J lost 3 bases, and 2 bases stayed unmatched. Germline-derived CDR1 and CDR2 are LNHDA and SQIVND (reference sequence). The CDR3 has 12 amino acids. This CDR3 reads CASSDREETQYF. The CDR3 DNA is TGTGCCAGTTCGGACAGGGAAGAGACCCAGTACTTC.